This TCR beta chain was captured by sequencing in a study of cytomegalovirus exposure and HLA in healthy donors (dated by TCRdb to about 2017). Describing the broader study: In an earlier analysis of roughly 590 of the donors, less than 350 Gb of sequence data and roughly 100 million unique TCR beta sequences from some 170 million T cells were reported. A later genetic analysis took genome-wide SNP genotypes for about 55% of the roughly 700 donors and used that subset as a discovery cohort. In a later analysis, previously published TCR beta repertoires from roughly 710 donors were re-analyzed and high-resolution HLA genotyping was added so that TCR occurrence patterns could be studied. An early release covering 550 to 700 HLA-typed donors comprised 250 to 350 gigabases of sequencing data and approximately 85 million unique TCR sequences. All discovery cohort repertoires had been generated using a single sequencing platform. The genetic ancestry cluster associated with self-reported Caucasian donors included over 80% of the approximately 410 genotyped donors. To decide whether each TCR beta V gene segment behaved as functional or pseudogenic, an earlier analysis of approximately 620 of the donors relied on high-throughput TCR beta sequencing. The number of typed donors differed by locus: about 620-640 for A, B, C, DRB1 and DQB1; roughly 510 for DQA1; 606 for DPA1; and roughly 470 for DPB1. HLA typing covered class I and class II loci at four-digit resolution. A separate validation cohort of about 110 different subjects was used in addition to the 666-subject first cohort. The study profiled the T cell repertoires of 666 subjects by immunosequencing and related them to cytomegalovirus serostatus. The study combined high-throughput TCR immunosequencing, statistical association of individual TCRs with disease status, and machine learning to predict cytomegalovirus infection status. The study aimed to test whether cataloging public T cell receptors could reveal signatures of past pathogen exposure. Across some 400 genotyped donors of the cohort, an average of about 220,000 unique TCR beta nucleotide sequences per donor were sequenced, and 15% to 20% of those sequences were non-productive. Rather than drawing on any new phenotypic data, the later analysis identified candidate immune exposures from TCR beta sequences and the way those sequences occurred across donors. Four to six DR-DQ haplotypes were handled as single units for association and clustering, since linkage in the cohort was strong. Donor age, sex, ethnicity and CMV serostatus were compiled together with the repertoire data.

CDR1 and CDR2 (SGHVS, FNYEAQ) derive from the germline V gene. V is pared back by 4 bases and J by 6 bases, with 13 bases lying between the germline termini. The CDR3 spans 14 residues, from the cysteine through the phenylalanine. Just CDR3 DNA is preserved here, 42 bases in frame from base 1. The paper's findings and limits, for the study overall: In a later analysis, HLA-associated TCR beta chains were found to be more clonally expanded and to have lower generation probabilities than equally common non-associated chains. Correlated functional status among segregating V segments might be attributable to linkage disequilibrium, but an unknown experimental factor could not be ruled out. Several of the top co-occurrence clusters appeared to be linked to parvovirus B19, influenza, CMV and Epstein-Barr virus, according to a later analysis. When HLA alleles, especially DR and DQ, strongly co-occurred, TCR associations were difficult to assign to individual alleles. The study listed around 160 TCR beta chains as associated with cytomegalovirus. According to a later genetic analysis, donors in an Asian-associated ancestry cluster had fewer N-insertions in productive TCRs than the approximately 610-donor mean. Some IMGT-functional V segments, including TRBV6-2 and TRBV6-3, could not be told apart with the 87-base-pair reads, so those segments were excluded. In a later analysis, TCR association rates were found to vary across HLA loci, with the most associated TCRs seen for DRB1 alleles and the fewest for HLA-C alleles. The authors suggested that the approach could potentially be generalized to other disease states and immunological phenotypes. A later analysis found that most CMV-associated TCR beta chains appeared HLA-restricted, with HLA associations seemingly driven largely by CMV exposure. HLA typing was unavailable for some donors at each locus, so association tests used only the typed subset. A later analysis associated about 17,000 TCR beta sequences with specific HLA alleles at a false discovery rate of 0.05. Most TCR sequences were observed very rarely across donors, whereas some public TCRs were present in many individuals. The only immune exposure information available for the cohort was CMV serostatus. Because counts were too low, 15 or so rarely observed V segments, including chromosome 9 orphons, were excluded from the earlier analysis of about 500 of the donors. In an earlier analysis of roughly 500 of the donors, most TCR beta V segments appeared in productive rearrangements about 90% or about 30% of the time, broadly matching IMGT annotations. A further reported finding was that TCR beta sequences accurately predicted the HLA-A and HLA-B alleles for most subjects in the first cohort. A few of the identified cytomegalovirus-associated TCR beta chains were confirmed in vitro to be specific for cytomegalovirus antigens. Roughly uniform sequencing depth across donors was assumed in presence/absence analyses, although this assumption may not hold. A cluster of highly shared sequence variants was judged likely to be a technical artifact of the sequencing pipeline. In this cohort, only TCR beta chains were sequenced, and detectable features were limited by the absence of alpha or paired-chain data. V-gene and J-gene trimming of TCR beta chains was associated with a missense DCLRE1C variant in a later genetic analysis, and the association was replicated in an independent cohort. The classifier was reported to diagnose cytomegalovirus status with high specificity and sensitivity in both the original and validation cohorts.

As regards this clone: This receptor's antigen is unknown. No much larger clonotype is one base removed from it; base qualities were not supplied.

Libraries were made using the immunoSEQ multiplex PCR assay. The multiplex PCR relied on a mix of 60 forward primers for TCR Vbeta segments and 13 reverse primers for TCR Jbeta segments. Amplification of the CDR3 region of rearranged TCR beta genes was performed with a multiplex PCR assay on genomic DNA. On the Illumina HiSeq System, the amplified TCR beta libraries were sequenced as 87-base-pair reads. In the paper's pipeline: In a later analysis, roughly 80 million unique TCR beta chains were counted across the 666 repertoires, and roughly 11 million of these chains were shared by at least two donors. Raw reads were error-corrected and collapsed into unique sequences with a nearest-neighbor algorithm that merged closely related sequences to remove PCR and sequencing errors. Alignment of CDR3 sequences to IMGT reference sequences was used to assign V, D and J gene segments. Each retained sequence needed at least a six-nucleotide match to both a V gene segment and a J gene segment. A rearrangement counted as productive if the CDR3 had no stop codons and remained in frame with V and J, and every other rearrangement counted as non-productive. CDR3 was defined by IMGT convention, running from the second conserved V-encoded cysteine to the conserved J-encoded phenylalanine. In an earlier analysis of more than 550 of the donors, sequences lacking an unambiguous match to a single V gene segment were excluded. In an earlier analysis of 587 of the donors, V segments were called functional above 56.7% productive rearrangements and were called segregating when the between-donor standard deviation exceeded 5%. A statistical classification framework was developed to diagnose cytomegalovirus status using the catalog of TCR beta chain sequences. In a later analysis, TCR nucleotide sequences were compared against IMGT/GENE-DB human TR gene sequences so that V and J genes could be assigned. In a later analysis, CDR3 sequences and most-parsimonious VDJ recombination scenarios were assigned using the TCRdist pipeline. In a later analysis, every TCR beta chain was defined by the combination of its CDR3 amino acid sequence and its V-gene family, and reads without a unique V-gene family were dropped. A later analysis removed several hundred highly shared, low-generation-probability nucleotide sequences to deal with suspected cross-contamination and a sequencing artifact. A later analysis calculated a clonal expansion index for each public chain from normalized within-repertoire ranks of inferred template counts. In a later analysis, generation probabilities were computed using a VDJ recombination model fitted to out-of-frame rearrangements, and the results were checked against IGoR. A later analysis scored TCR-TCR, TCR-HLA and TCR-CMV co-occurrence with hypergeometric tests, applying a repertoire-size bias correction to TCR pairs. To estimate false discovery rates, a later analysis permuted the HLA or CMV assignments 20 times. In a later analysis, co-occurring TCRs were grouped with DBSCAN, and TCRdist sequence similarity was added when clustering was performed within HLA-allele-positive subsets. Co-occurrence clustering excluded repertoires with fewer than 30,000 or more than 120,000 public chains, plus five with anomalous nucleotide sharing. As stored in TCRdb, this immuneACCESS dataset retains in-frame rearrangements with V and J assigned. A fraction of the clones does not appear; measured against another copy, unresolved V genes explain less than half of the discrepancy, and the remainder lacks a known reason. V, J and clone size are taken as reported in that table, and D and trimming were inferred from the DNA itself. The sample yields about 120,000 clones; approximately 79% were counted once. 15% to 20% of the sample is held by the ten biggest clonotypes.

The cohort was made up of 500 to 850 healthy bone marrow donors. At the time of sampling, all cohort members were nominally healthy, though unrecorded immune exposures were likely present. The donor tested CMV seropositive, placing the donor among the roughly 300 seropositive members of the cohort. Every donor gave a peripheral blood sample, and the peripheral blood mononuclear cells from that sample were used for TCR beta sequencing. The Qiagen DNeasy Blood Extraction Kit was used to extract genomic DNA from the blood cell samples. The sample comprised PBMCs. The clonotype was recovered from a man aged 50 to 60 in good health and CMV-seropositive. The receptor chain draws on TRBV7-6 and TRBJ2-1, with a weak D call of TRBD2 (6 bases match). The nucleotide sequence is TGTGCCAGCAGCTACCTGGGCGGGGTCAATGAGCAGTTCTTC. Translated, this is CASSYLGGVNEQFF.